The sequence of this T cell receptor (beta chain) was determined in a study of blood T cell repertoires in COVID-19. Methods used by the authors: Researchers report that nucleated cell counts were estimated from reference gene primer amplification. The repertoire was sequenced with immunoSEQ multiplex PCR; TCRdb's copy has only in-frame clones and lacks some. V and J calls and clone size follow that table, whereas D and trimming were derived from the DNA. The table lists 350,000 to 450,000 clones, approximately 90% of them singletons, with around 1.1% in the top ten. The CDR3 is 15 amino acids. J lost 2 bases, V lost 2 bases, and 5 bases had no gene match. The germline CDR1 and CDR2 sequences are LGHDT and YNNKEL (reference sequence).

The origin of this receptor is a man aged 25-45 years who had recovered from COVID-19. The V gene is TRBV3-1 (or the pseudogene TRBV3-2), the J gene TRBJ1-1; 7 bases line up with TRBD1. Sequenced material: PBMCs or T cells enriched from blood (not recorded which). CDR3 nucleotides: TGTGCCAGCAGCCAACTGACAGGGAAAAACACTGAAGCTTTCTTT. It yields the protein CASSQLTGKNTEAFF.